These T cell receptor beta chains were read from a single sample in a study of T-cell reconstitution after alpha-beta-depleted transplantation in children. TCRdb passed the PCR reads through MiXCR, listing each CDR3 protein once. Among a few hundred thousand distinct CDR3 sequences listed, about 40% were seen once. The sample here was PBMCs, taken before TCRalphabeta/CD19-depleted stem cell transplant. These receptors were obtained from a girl under 10 years old with aplastic anemia, due to receive a stem cell transplant. Each CDR3 is given with its conserved first and last residue. A D gene is named only where the DNA matches it firmly. The size of a clone is reported for some rows only, either as once, few or many, or as a class for expanded clones.

V gene	D gene	J gene	clone size	CDR3 DNA	CDR3 protein
TRBV27	NA	TRBJ2-1	NA	TGTGCCAGCAGTTTAGACAGCTACAATGAGCAGTTCTTC	CASSLDSYNEQFF
TRBV24-1	TRBD1	TRBJ2-1	few	TGTGCCACCAGTGATATAGGGGGGACAGGAAGCAATGAGCAGTTCTTC	CATSDIGGTGSNEQFF
TRBV6-5	NA	TRBJ1-5	NA	TGTGCCAGCAGACAAGGGGATCAGCCCCAGCATTTT	CASRQGDQPQHF
TRBV12-3/TRBV12-4	NA	TRBJ1-5	many	TGTGCCAGCAGTCTCCATAGCAATCAGCCCCAGCATTTT	CASSLHSNQPQHF
TRBV9	NA	TRBJ1-2	many	TGTGCCAGCAGCGTAGCTGAATGGGATGGCCGCTATGGCTACACCTTC	CASSVAEWDGRYGYTF
TRBV15	NA	TRBJ1-5	many	TGTGCCACCAGTACCTGGGGGGGCAATCAGCCCCAGCATTTT	CATSTWGGNQPQHF
TRBV7-2	TRBD2	TRBJ2-7	NA	TGTGCCAGCAGCTCCCGACTAGCGGGGGACATTAACGAGCAGTACTTC	CASSSRLAGDINEQYF
TRBV6-2/TRBV6-3	TRBD2	TRBJ2-1	NA	TGTGCCAGCAGTTACGGTAGCGGGAGTTACAATGAGCAGTTCTTC	CASSYGSGSYNEQFF
TRBV20-1	NA	TRBJ1-5	NA	TGCAGTGCTAGCGGGGTTAGCAATCAGCCCCAGCATTTT	CSASGVSNQPQHF
TRBV4-3	NA	TRBJ2-7	many	TGCGCCAGCAGCCAAGATTGGGGATTGGGGTACGAGCAGTACTTC	CASSQDWGLGYEQYF
TRBV7-3	NA	TRBJ1-1	NA	TGTGCCAGCAGCCCATCGGACTACACTGAAGCTTTCTTT	CASSPSDYTEAFF
TRBV24-1	TRBD2	TRBJ2-3	few	TGTGCCACCAGGGACGGGAGGGCGACAGATACGCAGTATTTT	CATRDGRATDTQYF
TRBV20-1	NA	TRBJ1-1	NA	TGCAGTGCTACGACAGGAGGATCGAACACTGAAGCTTTCTTT	CSATTGGSNTEAFF
TRBV7-9	NA	TRBJ2-1	NA	TGTGCCAGCAGCTCCCCCGAGGGGGGACGAAATGAGCAGTTCTTC	CASSSPEGGRNEQFF
TRBV20-1	NA	TRBJ2-7	many	TGCAGTGCTAGCGGTTCTGTAGGGCGATTGGGCGAGCAGTACTTC	CSASGSVGRLGEQYF
TRBV12-3/TRBV12-4	NA	TRBJ2-1	NA	TGTGCCAGCAGTTTGCCCCCCTCAGACCACAATGAGCAGTTCTTC	CASSLPPSDHNEQFF
TRBV10-3	NA	TRBJ2-2	few	TGTGCCATCAGGGGGTCGAACACCGGGGAGCTGTTTTTT	CAIRGSNTGELFF
TRBV20-1	TRBD2	TRBJ2-1	NA	TGCAGTGCTAGTTGGGGCACTAGCGGGAGGTTCAATGTGCAGTTCTTC	CSASWGTSGRFNVQFF
TRBV20-1	NA	TRBJ1-4	NA	TGCAGTGCTACCGGGACGGGTCGGGAAAAACTGTTTTTT	CSATGTGREKLFF
TRBV11-2	TRBD1	TRBJ2-5	NA	TGTGCCAGCAGTTTGGACAGGGGACGGTCAGAGACCCAGTACTTC	CASSLDRGRSETQYF
TRBV12-5	TRBD1	TRBJ2-7	few	TGTGCTAGTGGTTTGGCGACAGGGACATCCTACGAGCAGTACTTC	CASGLATGTSYEQYF
TRBV19	NA	TRBJ1-4	NA	TGTGCCAGTGCGTCCGGGAGGCATGGTGAAAAACTGTTTTTT	CASASGRHGEKLFF
TRBV6-5	NA	TRBJ2-1	once	TGTGCCAGCAGTTCCCCCGGGACTTACTCCTACAATGAGCAGTTCTTC	CASSSPGTYSYNEQFF
TRBV5-1	NA	TRBJ2-2	NA	TGCGCCAGCAGCTTGTGGGGGCAAGGCGGGGAGCTGTTTTTT	CASSLWGQGGELFF
TRBV9	TRBD2	TRBJ2-1	many	TGTGCCAGCAGTGGGCTGGGACAGACTAGCGGGTCTTTCAATGAGCAGTTCTTC	CASSGLGQTSGSFNEQFF
TRBV7-9	TRBD2	TRBJ2-3	NA	TGTGCCAGCAGCTTAGCTCTACGTCGGGAGGCAGATACGCAGTATTTT	CASSLALRREADTQYF
TRBV5-1	NA	TRBJ2-7	few	TGCGCCAGCAGCGCCGGGACGGCTAGCTCCTACGAGCAGTACTTC	CASSAGTASSYEQYF
TRBV5-5	TRBD2	TRBJ2-1	NA	TGTGCCAGCAGCTTGGAGTACGAACTAGCGAGGCGCAATGAGCAGTTCTTC	CASSLEYELARRNEQFF
TRBV28	TRBD2	TRBJ2-7	many	TGTGCCAGCAGTCCACAGCGGGAGCCCCCCTACGAGCAGTACTTC	CASSPQREPPYEQYF
TRBV6-6	NA	TRBJ1-5	few	TGTGCCAGCAGGGCAGGGCAGAACCAGCCCCAGCATTTT	CASRAGQNQPQHF
TRBV6-1	TRBD1	TRBJ2-7	many	TGTGCCAGCGGGGAGATTAGGGGGCGCGGGCAGTACTTC	CASGEIRGRGQYF
TRBV5-1	NA	TRBJ1-1	few	TGCGCCAGCAGCGAGGGATATCGAATGAACACTGAAGCTTTCTTT	CASSEGYRMNTEAFF
TRBV5-1	NA	TRBJ1-1	NA	TGCGCCAGCAGCTTGGACGGGTCGAACCCTGCGGCTTTCTTT	CASSLDGSNPAAFF
TRBV15	NA	TRBJ2-3	NA	TGTGCCACCAGCAGACTGAGAAGCACAGATACGCAGTATTTT	CATSRLRSTDTQYF
TRBV14	NA	TRBJ2-7	NA	TGTGCCAGCAGCGGGGTCGATAATCTCTGGAGGGAGCAGTACTTC	CASSGVDNLWREQYF
TRBV19	TRBD1	TRBJ1-4	NA	TGTGCTTCCTACGAAGGGACAGGGCGTGAAAAACTGTTTTTT	CASYEGTGREKLFF
TRBV7-6	NA	TRBJ2-3	NA	TGTGCCAGCAGCCCCCGGGTAGTAGATACGCAGTATTTT	CASSPRVVDTQYF
TRBV5-4	NA	TRBJ1-3	many	TGTGCCAGCAGCTTGGGACTGAAATCATCTGGAAACACCATATATTTT	CASSLGLKSSGNTIYF
TRBV28	NA	TRBJ2-5	NA	TGTGCCAGCAGATACACCTCAGGGGGGAAAGAGACCCAGTACTTC	CASRYTSGGKETQYF